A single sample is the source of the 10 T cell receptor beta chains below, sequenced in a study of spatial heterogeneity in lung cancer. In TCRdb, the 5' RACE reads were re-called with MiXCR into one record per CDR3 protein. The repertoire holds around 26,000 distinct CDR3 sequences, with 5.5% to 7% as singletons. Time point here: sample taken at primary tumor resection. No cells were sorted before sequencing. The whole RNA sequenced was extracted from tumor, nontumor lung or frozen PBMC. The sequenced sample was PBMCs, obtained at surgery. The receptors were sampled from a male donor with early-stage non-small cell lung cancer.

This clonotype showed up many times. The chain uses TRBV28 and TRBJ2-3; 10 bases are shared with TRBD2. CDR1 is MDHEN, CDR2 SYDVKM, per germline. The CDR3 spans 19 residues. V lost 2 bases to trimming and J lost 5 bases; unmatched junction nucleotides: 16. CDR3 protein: CASSLNPLSGGAVRDTQYF. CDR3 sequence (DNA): TGTGCCAGCAGTTTAAACCCCTTGAGCGGGGGGGCGGTTAGAGATACGCAGTATTTT.

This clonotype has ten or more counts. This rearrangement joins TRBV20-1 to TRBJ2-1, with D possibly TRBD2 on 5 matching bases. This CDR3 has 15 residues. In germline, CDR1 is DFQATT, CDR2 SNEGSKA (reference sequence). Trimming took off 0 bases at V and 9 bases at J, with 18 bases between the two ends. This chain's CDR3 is CSARDIRGQWAEQFF. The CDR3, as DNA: TGCAGTGCTAGAGATATCCGAGGGCAGTGGGCTGAGCAGTTCTTC.

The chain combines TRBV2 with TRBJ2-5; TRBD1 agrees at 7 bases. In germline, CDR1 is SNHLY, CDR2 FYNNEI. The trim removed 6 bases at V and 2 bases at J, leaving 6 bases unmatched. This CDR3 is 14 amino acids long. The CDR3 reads CASRGQSRQETQYF. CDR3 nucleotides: TGTGCCAGCAGGGGACAGTCCCGTCAAGAGACCCAGTACTTC.

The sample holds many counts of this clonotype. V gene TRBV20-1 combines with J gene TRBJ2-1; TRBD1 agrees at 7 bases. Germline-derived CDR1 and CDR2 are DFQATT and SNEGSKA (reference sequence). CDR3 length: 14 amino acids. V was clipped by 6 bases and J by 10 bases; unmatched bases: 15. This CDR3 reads CSAALGTALGEQFF. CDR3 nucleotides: TGCAGTGCCGCCCTCGGGACAGCCCTAGGGGAGCAGTTCTTC.

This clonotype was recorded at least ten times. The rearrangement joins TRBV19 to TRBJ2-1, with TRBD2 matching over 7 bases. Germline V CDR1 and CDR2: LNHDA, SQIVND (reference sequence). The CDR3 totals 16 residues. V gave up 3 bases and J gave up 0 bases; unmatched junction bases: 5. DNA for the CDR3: TGTGCCAGTAGTATGACGAGCGGGAACTCCTACAATGAGCAGTTCTTC. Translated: CASSMTSGNSYNEQFF.

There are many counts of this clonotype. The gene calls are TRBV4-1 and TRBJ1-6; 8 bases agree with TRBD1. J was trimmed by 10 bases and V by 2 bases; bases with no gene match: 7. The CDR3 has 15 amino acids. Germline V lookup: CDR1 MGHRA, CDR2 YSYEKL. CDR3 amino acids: CASSQMTGVRSPLHF. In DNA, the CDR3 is TGCGCCAGCAGCCAAATGACAGGGGTCCGATCACCCCTCCACTTT.

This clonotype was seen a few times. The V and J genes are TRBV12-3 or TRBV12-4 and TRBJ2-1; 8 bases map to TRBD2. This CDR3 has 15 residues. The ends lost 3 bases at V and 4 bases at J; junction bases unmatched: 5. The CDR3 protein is CASSFRREAYNEQFF. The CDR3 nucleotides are TGTGCCAGCAGTTTCCGGCGGGAGGCATACAATGAGCAGTTCTTC.

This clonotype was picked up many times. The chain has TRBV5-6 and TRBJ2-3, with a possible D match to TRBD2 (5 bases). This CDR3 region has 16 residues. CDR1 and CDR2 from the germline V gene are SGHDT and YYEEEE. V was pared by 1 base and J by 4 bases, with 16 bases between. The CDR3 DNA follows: TGTGCCAGCAGCTTGAGGACTCCCTTTTTCGCAGATACGCAGTATTTT. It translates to CASSLRTPFFADTQYF. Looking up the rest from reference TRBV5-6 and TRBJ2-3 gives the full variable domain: DAGVTQSPTHLIKTRGQQVTLRCSPKSGHDTVSWYQQALGQGPQFIFQYYEEEERQRGNFPDRFSGHQFPNYSSELNVNALLLGDSALYLCASSLRTPFFADTQYFGPGTRLTVL.

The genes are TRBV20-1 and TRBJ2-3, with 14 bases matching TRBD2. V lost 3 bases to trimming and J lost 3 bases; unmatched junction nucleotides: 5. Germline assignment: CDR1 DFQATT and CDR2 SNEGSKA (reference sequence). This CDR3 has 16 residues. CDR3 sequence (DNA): TGCAGTGCTAGCGGGACTAGCGGGGGAGGGACAGATACGCAGTATTTT. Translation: CSASGTSGGGTDTQYF.

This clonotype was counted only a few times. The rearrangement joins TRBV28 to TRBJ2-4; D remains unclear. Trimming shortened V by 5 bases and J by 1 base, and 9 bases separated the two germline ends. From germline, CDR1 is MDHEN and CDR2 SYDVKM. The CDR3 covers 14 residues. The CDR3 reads CASSLLGAKNIQYF. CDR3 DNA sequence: TGTGCCAGCAGTCTCCTAGGGGCCAAAAACATTCAGTACTTC.